One and the same sample provided the 6 T cell receptor beta chains below, sequenced in a study of technical replicates of blood from a few donors (dated by TCRdb to the late 2010s). Library prep was done by the immunoSEQ multiplex PCR assay. Sourced from immuneACCESS, this table was stored by TCRdb with only in-frame sequences that have V and J called. A share of the clones is absent; for the studies checked, an unresolved V gene accounts for under half, and the remainder has no known explanation. This sample is represented by 70,000 to 85,000 clones; 80% to 95% of them were singletons. The ten biggest clones cover under 0.45% of the sample. Sequencing was carried out using T cells isolated from PBMCs. These receptors all stem from a human donor in good health.

The chain employs TRBV18 and TRBJ2-7, with 10 bases fitting TRBD2. The germline gives CDR1 KGHSH, CDR2 LQKENI. Trimming removed 3 bases from V and 0 bases from J; junction bases left unmatched: 2. The CDR3 spans 15 residues. The DNA of the CDR3 is TGTGCCAGCTCACCTCTAGCGGGAGACTCCTACGAGCAGTACTTC. This gives the protein CASSPLAGDSYEQYF.

This chain connects TRBV6-5 to TRBJ2-7, with D possibly being TRBD1 (5 bases). Per germline, CDR1 MNHEY and CDR2 SVGAGI. V was clipped by 6 bases and J by 3 bases, with 12 bases between them. The CDR3 runs 13 residues. The CDR3 region has the DNA TGTGCCAGCAGCAAAACAGGATACTACGAGCAGTACTTC. This gives the protein CASSKTGYYEQYF.

The chain couples TRBV28 to TRBJ2-4, with a possible D match to TRBD1 (6 bases). Trimming removed 6 bases at V and 1 base at J, with 16 bases between. CDR1 is MDHEN, CDR2 SYDVKM, per germline. The CDR3 spans 16 residues. The CDR3 DNA sequence: TGTGCCAGCAGGGGAAATGCAGGGGTGGCCAAAAACATTCAGTACTTC. Residues: CASRGNAGVAKNIQYF.

The chain recombines TRBV27 with TRBJ1-2; D is ambiguous. CDR1 is MNHEY and CDR2 is SMNVEV in the germline V gene (reference sequence). CDR3 length: 13 residues. V lost 0 bases, J lost 3 bases, and 5 bases lay in between. The CDR3 here is CASSLSPYYGYTF. CDR3 DNA: TGTGCCAGCAGTTTATCTCCGTACTATGGCTACACCTTC.

The chain recombines TRBV6-6 with TRBJ1-2; D not certain. Per the germline V gene, CDR1 is MNHNY and CDR2 is SVGAGI (reference sequence). This CDR3 is built from 15 residues. The germline V and J ends were trimmed by 2 bases and 7 bases, with 17 bases remaining between them. The CDR3 DNA reads TGTGCCAGCAGTTACCTTGCCACTTCCCTTATTGGCTACACCTTC. Its translation is CASSYLATSLIGYTF.

Details on this clone: This sample includes further DNA sequences coding for the same CDR3. This chain connects TRBV7-9 to TRBJ2-7; possible D gene TRBD2, 5 bases. Germline V gene data show CDR1 as SEHNR and CDR2 as FQNEAQ (reference sequence). The CDR3 has 13 residues. Trimming removed 3 bases from V and 2 bases from J, with 8 bases in between. CDR3 DNA sequence: TGTGCCAGCAGCTTGCCCGGGGCCTACGAGCAGTACTTC. Its protein is CASSLPGAYEQYF.